This T cell receptor (beta chain) emerged from a study of blood T cells in healthy people across ages. The study, taken as a whole, reports: Unknown donor CMV status possibly confounded expanded clonotype changes.

PCR was performed a second time for roughly 7 to 11 cycles using a sample-barcoded 5' primer and a J-beta primer mix. Each cDNA was tagged by a template-switch adaptor containing 12 random nucleotides. TCRdb processed the 5' RACE reads anew with MiXCR; each CDR3 protein has one entry. The table has about 780,000 distinct CDR3 sequences, 35% to 50% seen once. CDR1 and CDR2 from the germline V gene are SGHDN and FVKESK. The CDR3 covers 13 residues. The V segment lost 2 bases and the J segment 6 bases; nucleotides outside the gene matches: 1. The table lists this clonotype with a few counts. Its matching antigen is unknown.

V is TRBV14 and J is TRBJ2-1, with TRBD1 matching 7 bases. This clonotype originated in a man aged 80 or over in good health. The sample was blood. CDR3 region: CASSQNRGNEQFF. As DNA, the CDR3 is TGTGCCAGCAGCCAAAACAGGGGCAATGAGCAGTTCTTC.